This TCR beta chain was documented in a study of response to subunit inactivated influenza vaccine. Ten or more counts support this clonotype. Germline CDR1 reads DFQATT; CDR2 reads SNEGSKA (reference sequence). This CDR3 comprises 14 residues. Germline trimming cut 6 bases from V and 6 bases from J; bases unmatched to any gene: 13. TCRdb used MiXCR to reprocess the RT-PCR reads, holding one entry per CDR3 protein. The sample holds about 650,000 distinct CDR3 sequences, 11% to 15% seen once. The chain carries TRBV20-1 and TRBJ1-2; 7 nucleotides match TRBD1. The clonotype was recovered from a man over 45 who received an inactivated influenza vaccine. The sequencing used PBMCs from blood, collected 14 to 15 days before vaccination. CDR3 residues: CSAPDREVGDGYTF. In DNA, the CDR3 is TGCAGTGCCCCAGACAGGGAGGTCGGGGATGGCTACACCTTC.